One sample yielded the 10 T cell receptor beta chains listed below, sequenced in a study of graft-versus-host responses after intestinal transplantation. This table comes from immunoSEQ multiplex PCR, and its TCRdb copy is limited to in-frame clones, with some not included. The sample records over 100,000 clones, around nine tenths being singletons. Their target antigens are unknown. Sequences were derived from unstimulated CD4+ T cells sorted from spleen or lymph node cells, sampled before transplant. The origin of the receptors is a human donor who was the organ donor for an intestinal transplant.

CDR3 amino acids: CASSEADPGQGSYEQYF. The CDR3 nucleotides read TGTGCCAGCAGTGAAGCGGATCCGGGACAGGGTTCCTACGAGCAGTACTTC. The V call is TRBV6-1, the J call TRBJ2-7, with 9 nucleotides matching TRBD1. The V gene end was trimmed by 0 bases and the J gene end by 1 base; junction bases not matched to a gene: 7. Germline values: CDR1 MNHNS, CDR2 SASEGT. This CDR3 has 17 amino acids.

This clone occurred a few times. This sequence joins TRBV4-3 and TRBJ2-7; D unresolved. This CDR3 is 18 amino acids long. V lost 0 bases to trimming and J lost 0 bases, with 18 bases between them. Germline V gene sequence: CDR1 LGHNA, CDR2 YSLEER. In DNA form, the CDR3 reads TGCGCCAGCAGCCAAGATATAGTTGACGGCAGGTTCTCCTACGAGCAGTACTTC. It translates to CASSQDIVDGRFSYEQYF.

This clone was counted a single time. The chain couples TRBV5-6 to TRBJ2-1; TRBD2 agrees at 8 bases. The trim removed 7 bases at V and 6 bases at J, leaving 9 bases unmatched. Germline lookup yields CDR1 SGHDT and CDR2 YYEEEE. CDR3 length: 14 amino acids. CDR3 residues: CASGLAGRGNEQFF. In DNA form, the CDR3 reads TGTGCCAGCGGATTAGCGGGAAGGGGCAATGAGCAGTTCTTC.

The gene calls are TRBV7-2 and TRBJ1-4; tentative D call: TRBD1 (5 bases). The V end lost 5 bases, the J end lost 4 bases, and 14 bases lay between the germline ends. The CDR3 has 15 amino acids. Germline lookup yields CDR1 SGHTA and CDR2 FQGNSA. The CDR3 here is CASSPAGLRNEKLFF. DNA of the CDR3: TGTGCCAGCAGCCCAGCGGGACTGCGTAATGAAAAACTGTTTTTT.

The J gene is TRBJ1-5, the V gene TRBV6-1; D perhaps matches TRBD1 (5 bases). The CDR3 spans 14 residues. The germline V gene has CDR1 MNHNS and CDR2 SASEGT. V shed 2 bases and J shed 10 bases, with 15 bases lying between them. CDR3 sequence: CASSESGRVGPQHF. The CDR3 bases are TGTGCCAGCAGTGAATCGGGCAGGGTGGGACCCCAGCATTTT.

In nucleotides, the CDR3 is TGTGCCAGCAGCCCCCGGACAGGGCAGAGGGAAAAACTGTTTTTT. Translation gives CASSPRTGQREKLFF. V and J are TRBV7-2 and TRBJ1-4; 8 bases agree with TRBD1. The V and J ends lost 5 bases and 8 bases, in that order; junction bases with no gene match: 10. The CDR3 runs to 15 residues. Germline lookup yields CDR1 SGHTA and CDR2 FQGNSA.

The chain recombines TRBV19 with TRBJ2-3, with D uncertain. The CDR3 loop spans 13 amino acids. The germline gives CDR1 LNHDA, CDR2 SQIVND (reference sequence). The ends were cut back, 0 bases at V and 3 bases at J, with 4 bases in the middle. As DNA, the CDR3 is TGTGCCAGTAGTATAGATCTTACAGATACGCAGTATTTT. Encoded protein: CASSIDLTDTQYF.

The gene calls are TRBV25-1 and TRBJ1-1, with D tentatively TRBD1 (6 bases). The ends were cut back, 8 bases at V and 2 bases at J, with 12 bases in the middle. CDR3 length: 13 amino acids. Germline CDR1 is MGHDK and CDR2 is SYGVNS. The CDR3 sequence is CASQPTGNTEAFF. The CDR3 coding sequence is TGTGCCAGCCAGCCGACAGGCAACACTGAAGCTTTCTTT.

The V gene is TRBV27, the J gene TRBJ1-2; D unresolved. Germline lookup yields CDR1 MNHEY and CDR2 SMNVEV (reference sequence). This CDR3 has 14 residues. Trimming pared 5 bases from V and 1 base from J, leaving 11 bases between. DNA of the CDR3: TGTGCCAGCAGTCCCTCCCGGGTTAACTATGGCTACACCTTC. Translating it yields CASSPSRVNYGYTF.

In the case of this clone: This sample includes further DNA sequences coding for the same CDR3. As DNA, the CDR3 is TGTGCCAGCAGCGGACACCTCAACACTGAAGCTTTCTTT. Its protein is CASSGHLNTEAFF. The V and J genes are TRBV9 and TRBJ1-1; D gene unclear. The CDR3 totals 13 residues. Germline loops: CDR1 SGDLS, CDR2 YYNGEE. Trimming took off 3 bases at V and 2 bases at J, with 8 bases between the two ends.